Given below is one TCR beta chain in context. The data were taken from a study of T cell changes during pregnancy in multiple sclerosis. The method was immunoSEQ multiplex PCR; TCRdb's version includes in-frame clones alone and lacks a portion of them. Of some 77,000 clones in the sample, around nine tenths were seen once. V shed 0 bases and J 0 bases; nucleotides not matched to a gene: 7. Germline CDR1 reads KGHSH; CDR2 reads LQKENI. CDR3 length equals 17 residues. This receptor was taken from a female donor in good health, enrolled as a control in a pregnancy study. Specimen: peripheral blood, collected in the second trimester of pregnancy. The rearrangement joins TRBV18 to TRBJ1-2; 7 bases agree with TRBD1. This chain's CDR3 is CASSPPSSGTANYGYTF. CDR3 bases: TGTGCCAGCTCACCACCTTCGTCCGGGACAGCTAACTATGGCTACACCTTC.